This T cell receptor beta chain was sequenced in a study of blood T cell repertoires in COVID-19. On the study more broadly: Samples representing acute and convalescent COVID-19 were sourced from the United States, Italy and Spain.

V lost 2 bases, J lost 3 bases, and 1 base stayed unmatched. Germline CDR1 reads SGHRS; CDR2 reads YFSETQ. The CDR3 sequence is 15 residues long. The protocol was immunoSEQ multiplex PCR, while the TCRdb copy is restricted to in-frame clones and leaves out a portion. The sample shows 200,000 or so clones, more than 80% of them seen only once. V gene TRBV5-1 combines with J gene TRBJ2-1, with 11 bases matching TRBD2. Input material: PBMCs or T cells enriched from blood (not recorded which). The origin of this receptor is a woman in her 40s with acute COVID-19. The CDR3 bases are TGCGCCAGCAGCTTCACTAGCGGGGGCTACAATGAGCAGTTCTTC. Protein: CASSFTSGGYNEQFF.